Listed below are T cell receptor beta chains from one sample, sequenced in a study of response to subunit inactivated influenza vaccine. TCRdb itself ran the RT-PCR reads through MiXCR, one entry per CDR3 protein. The sample has hundreds of thousands of distinct CDR3 sequences, 15% to 19% seen once. The sample was PBMCs from blood, taken about 13 days after vaccination. The source of these receptors is a man aged 50 or older who received an inactivated influenza vaccine. The CDR3 runs from the conserved cysteine through the conserved F or W. A D gene is named only where the DNA matches it firmly. Size is stated for part of the rows, as once, few or many counts, or as a class when the clone is expanded.

V	J	size	D	length	CDR3	DNA
TRBV9	TRBJ2-1	few	NA	18	CASSAPRGRGDSYNEQFF	TGTGCCAGCAGCGCCCCCCGGGGGCGGGGTGACTCCTACAATGAGCAGTTCTTC
TRBV7-2	TRBJ2-1	NA	NA	15	CASSPTSNLYNEQFF	TGTGCCAGCAGCCCCACGTCTAACCTCTACAATGAGCAGTTCTTC
TRBV7-9	TRBJ2-1	NA	TRBD1	17	CASSFPGQGITYNEQFF	TGTGCCAGCAGCTTCCCGGGACAGGGGATTACCTACAATGAGCAGTTCTTC
TRBV7-9	TRBJ2-1	NA	NA	13	CASSLSVEGEQFF	TGTGCCAGCAGCTTAAGTGTGGAGGGGGAGCAGTTCTTC
TRBV29-1	TRBJ2-7	many	NA	11	CSVGDSYEQYF	TGCAGCGTTGGGGATTCCTACGAGCAGTACTTC
TRBV4-1	TRBJ2-3	few	NA	17	CASSQVGTQRGTDTQYF	TGCGCCAGCAGCCAAGTCGGGACCCAGAGAGGCACAGATACGCAGTATTTT
TRBV7-2	TRBJ2-5	NA	NA	13	CASRIGVQETQYF	TGTGCCAGCCGAATTGGAGTACAAGAGACCCAGTACTTC
TRBV7-9	TRBJ2-6	few	NA	15	CASRSRVSGANVLTF	TGTGCCAGCAGGTCACGGGTGTCTGGGGCCAACGTCCTGACTTTC
TRBV3-1	TRBJ1-2	NA	NA	15	CASSHGSLSRTGYTF	TGTGCCAGCAGCCACGGAAGTTTGTCCAGAACTGGCTACACCTTC
TRBV5-4	TRBJ1-6	few	NA	17	CASSIGRTSSYNSPLHF	TGTGCCAGCAGCATCGGACGGACTAGCTCCTATAATTCACCCCTCCACTTT
TRBV20-1	TRBJ2-5	many	NA	13	CSAQLGGQETQYF	TGCAGTGCCCAGTTGGGTGGCCAAGAGACCCAGTACTTC
TRBV10-3	TRBJ2-2	NA	TRBD1	16	CAISGTGYRGGGELFF	TGTGCCATCAGTGGTACCGGGTACAGGGGCGGCGGGGAGCTGTTTTTT
TRBV5-6	TRBJ2-7	NA	NA	14	CASSLAGRLYEQYF	TGTGCCAGCAGCTTGGCGGGCCGTCTCTACGAGCAGTACTTC
TRBV3-1	TRBJ1-4	few	NA	16	CASSQAGVLGNEKLFF	TGTGCCAGCAGCCAGGCTGGGGTCCTCGGGAATGAAAAACTGTTTTTT
TRBV12-3/TRBV12-4	TRBJ2-6	NA	TRBD1	18	CASSLARQGSSGANVLTF	TGTGCCAGCAGTTTAGCGAGACAGGGGTCTTCAGGGGCCAACGTCCTGACTTTC
TRBV11-2	TRBJ1-1	NA	NA	14	CASSLGLDSTEAFF	TGTGCCAGCAGCTTAGGTTTGGACAGCACTGAAGCTTTCTTT
TRBV28	TRBJ2-1	NA	TRBD2	18	CASSSPREGLSSYNEQFF	TGTGCCAGCAGTTCCCCGCGGGAGGGCCTCAGCTCCTACAATGAGCAGTTCTTC
TRBV6-2/TRBV6-3	TRBJ1-5	NA	NA	15	CASSYPRASNQPQHF	TGTGCCAGCAGTTATCCCAGGGCTAGCAATCAGCCCCAGCATTTT
TRBV7-9	TRBJ1-4	NA	TRBD1	17	CASSSRDRGRANEKLFF	TGTGCCAGCAGCTCACGGGACAGGGGGCGAGCTAATGAAAAACTGTTTTTT
TRBV4-2	TRBJ2-3	NA	TRBD2	16	CASSEGVSGVIDTQYF	TGTGCCAGCAGCGAAGGGGTTAGCGGGGTGATAGATACGCAGTATTTT
TRBV27	TRBJ2-7	NA	TRBD2	16	CASSFIRASGTYEQYF	TGTGCCAGCAGTTTTATTCGGGCTAGCGGAACCTACGAGCAGTACTTC
TRBV5-1	TRBJ2-5	NA	NA	13	CASSSGPEETQYF	TGCGCCAGCAGCTCGGGTCCCGAAGAGACCCAGTACTTC
TRBV7-8	TRBJ2-5	NA	TRBD2	15	CASSRLAENQETQYF	TGTGCCAGCAGCAGACTAGCGGAGAATCAAGAGACCCAGTACTTC
TRBV7-2	TRBJ2-7	few	TRBD1	17	CASSKYLQGVISYEQYF	TGTGCCAGCAGCAAATACTTACAGGGGGTAATCTCCTACGAGCAGTACTTC
TRBV7-6	TRBJ2-3	NA	TRBD2	18	CASSSIAGGPSSTDTQYF	TGTGCCAGCAGCTCAATAGCGGGGGGGCCTTCTAGCACAGATACGCAGTATTTT
TRBV29-1	TRBJ2-1	NA	TRBD2	14	CSVRGTTLYNEQFF	TGCAGCGTACGAGGGACTACACTTTACAATGAGCAGTTCTTC
TRBV5-1	TRBJ2-3	few	NA	15	CASSLFGDRTDTQYF	TGCGCCAGCAGCTTGTTTGGGGACCGCACAGATACGCAGTATTTT
TRBV4-3	TRBJ2-3	few	TRBD1	15	CASSRTGRGTDTQYF	TGCGCCAGCAGCCGGACAGGGCGAGGAACAGATACGCAGTATTTT
TRBV12-3/TRBV12-4	TRBJ1-5	few	NA	13	CASSPWGNQPQHF	TGTGCCAGCAGTCCTTGGGGCAATCAGCCCCAGCATTTT
TRBV6-1	TRBJ2-7	NA	TRBD1	15	CASSGDKGASYEQYF	TGTGCCAGCAGTGGCGATAAGGGGGCCTCCTACGAGCAGTACTTC
TRBV12-3/TRBV12-4	TRBJ2-3	many	TRBD2	17	CASSLYLSGGGTDTQYF	TGTGCCAGCAGTTTGTACCTTAGCGGGGGAGGCACAGATACGCAGTATTTT
TRBV5-5	TRBJ2-5	NA	TRBD1	15	CASSGPTGGDETQYF	TGTGCCAGCAGCGGCCCGACAGGGGGCGACGAGACCCAGTACTTC
TRBV29-1	TRBJ1-2	NA	TRBD1	15	CSVHGTGVGNYGYTF	TGCAGCGTCCATGGGACAGGGGTTGGCAACTATGGCTACACCTTC
TRBV5-6	TRBJ2-5	few	NA	14	CASSPDGYQETQYF	TGTGCCAGCAGCCCGGACGGGTACCAAGAGACCCAGTACTTC
TRBV7-4	TRBJ2-7	few	NA	15	CASSDWTDRYYEQYF	TGTGCCAGCAGCGACTGGACAGACCGGTACTACGAGCAGTACTTC
TRBV6-2/TRBV6-3	TRBJ1-2	few	NA	14	CASSPSRANYGYTF	TGTGCCAGCAGCCCCTCCCGGGCCAACTATGGCTACACCTTC
TRBV6-6	TRBJ1-1	NA	NA	12	CASSPGLLEAFF	TGTGCCAGCAGCCCAGGGTTATTAGAAGCTTTCTTT
TRBV6-2/TRBV6-3	TRBJ2-7	NA	NA	13	CASSRTVTYEQYF	TGTGCCAGCAGTAGGACAGTTACCTACGAGCAGTACTTC
TRBV7-9	TRBJ1-1	NA	TRBD1	16	CASSSSPGTGNTEAFF	TGTGCCAGCAGCTCTAGTCCCGGGACAGGGAACACTGAAGCTTTCTTT
TRBV20-1	TRBJ2-5	few	NA	14	CSATDWWVSETQYF	TGCAGTGCGACGGACTGGTGGGTCTCGGAGACCCAGTACTTC
TRBV7-6	TRBJ2-1	few	NA	17	CASSSTGFGLSYNEQFF	TGTGCCAGCAGCTCCACAGGGTTCGGACTTTCCTACAATGAGCAGTTCTTC